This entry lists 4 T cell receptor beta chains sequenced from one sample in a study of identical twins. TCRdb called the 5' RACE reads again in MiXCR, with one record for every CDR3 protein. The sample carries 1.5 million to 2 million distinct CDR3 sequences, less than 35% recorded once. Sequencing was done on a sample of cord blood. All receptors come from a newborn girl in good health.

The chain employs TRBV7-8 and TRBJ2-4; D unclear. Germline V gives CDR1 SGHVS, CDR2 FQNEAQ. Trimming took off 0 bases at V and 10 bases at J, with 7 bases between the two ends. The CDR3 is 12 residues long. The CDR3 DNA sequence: TGTGCCAGCAGCTTAGCGGTTGGGATTCAGTACTTC. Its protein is CASSLAVGIQYF.

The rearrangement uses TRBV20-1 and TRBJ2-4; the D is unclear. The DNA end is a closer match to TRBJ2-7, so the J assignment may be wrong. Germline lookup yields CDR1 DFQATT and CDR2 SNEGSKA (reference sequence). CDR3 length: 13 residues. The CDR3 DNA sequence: TGCAGTGCTAGAGTGGATCCGTCCTACGAGCAGTACTTC. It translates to CSARVDPSYEQYF.

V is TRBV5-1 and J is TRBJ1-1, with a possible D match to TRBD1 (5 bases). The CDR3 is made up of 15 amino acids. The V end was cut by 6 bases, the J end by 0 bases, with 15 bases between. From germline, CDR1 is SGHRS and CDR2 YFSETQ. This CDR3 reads CASTRVKGMNTEAFF. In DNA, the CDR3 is TGCGCCAGCACCAGGGTAAAAGGAATGAACACTGAAGCTTTCTTT.

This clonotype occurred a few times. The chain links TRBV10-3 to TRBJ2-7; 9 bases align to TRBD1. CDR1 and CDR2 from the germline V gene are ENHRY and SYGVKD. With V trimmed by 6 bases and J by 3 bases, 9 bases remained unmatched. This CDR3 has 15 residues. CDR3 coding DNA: TGTGCCATCAGGGAGGACAGGGGAATAAACTACGAGCAGTACTTC. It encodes CAIREDRGINYEQYF.